In its sample, the clone carrying this T cell receptor (beta chain) was seen once. What it binds is not known. The data are from a study of cytomegalovirus exposure and HLA in healthy donors. As for the study in general: The roughly 100 million unique TCR beta sequences, from some 170 million T cells, were found by an earlier analysis. Study-wide points: An analysis was carried out later, and it reportedly showed fewer N-insertions in an Asian-associated ancestry cluster than the 666-donor mean. According to reports, the classifier identified cytomegalovirus status with high specificity and sensitivity.

Primers: 60 Vbeta forward and 13 Jbeta reverse. Some clones are missing from TCRdb's copy, which holds only in-frame ones; the method was immunoSEQ multiplex PCR. This table holds some 110,000 clones, around 80% found once. The V end lost 6 bases, the J end lost 2 bases, and 13 bases lay between the germline ends. Germline lookup yields CDR1 SQVTM and CDR2 ANQGSEA. This CDR3 has 13 residues. The V call is TRBV29-1, the J call TRBJ1-1, with D possibly TRBD1 on 6 matching bases. Sequencing was carried out using PBMCs. The sequence derives from a man between 35 and 55 years old in good health and CMV-seronegative. DNA for the CDR3: TGCAGCGTCCGACAGGCTTTCAACACTGAAGCTTTCTTT. Protein sequence: CSVRQAFNTEAFF.